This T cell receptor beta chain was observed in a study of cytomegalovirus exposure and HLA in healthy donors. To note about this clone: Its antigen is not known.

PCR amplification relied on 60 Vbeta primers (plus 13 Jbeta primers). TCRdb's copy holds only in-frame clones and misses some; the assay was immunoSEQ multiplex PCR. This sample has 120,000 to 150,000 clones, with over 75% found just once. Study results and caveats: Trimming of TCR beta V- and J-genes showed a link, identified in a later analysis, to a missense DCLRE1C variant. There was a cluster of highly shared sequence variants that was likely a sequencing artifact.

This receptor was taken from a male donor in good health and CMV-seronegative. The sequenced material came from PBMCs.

Here the CDR3 DNA reads TGTGCCAGCAGCTTAGTCCCCTACACTGAAGCTTTCTTT. As protein: CASSLVPYTEAFF. The rearrangement links TRBV11-3 to TRBJ1-1; D remains unclear. This CDR3 region has 13 residues. Trimming removed 1 base at V and 3 bases at J, with 6 bases between. Germline lookup yields CDR1 SGHNT and CDR2 YENEEA.